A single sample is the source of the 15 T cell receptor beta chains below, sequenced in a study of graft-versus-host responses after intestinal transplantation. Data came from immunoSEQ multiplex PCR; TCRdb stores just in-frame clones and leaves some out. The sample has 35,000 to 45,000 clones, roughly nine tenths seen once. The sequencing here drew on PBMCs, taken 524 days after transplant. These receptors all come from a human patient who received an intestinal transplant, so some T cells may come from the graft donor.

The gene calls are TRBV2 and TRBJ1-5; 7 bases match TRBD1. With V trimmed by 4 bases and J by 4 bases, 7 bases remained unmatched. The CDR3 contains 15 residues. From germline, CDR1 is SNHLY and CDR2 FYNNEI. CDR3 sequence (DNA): TGTGCCAGCAGTGGGGGTACAGGGGATAATCAGCCCCAGCATTTT. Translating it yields CASSGGTGDNQPQHF. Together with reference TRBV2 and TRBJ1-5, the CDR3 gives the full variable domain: EPEVTQTPSHQVTQMGQEVILRCVPISNHLYFYWYRQILGQKVEFLVSFYNNEISEKSEIFDDQFSVERPDGSNFTLKIRSTKLEDSAMYFCASSGGTGDNQPQHFGDGTRLSIL.

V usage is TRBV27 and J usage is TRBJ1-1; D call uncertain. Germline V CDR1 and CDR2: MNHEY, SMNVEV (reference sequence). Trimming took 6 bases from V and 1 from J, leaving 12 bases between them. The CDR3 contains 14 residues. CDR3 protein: CASSPFNRNTEAFF. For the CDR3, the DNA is TGTGCCAGCAGCCCCTTCAATAGGAACACTGAAGCTTTCTTT.

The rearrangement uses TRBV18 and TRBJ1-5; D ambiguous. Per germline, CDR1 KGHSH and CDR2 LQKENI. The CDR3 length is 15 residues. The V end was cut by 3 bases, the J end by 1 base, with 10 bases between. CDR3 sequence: CASSPAPLSNQPQHF. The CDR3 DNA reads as TGTGCCAGCTCACCTGCCCCGCTCAGCAATCAGCCCCAGCATTTT.

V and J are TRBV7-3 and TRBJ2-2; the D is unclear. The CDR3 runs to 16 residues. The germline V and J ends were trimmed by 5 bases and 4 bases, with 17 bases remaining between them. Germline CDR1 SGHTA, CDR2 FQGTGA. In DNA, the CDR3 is TGTGCCAGCAGCCACCCTATGGCGCTTGCCACCGGGGAGCTGTTTTTT. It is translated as CASSHPMALATGELFF. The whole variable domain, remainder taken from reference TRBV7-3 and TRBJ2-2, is GAGVSQTPSNKVTEKGKYVELRCDPISGHTALYWYRQSLGQGPEFLIYFQGTGAADDSGLPNDRFFAVRPEGSVSTLKIQRTERGDSAVYLCASSHPMALATGELFFGEGSRLTVL.

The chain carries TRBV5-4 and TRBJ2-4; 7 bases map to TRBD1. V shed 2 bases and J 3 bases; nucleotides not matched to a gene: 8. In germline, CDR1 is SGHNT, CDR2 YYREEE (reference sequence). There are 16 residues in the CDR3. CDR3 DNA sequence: TGTGCCAGCAGCTTACCCAACCAGGGGGTCAAAAACATTCAGTACTTC. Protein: CASSLPNQGVKNIQYF.

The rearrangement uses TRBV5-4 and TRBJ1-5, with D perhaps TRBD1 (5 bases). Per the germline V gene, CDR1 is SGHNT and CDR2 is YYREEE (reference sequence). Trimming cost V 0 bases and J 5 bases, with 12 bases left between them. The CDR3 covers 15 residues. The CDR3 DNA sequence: TGTGCCAGCAGCTTGGGGGGGGGAGGCGATCAGCCCCAGCATTTT. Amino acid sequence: CASSLGGGGDQPQHF.

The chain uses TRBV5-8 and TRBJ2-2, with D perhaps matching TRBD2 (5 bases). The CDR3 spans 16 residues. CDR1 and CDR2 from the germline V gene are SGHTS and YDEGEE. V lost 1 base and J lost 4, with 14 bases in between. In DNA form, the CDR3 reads TGTGCCAGCAGCTTGTGGCCAAGCCGGGGCACCGGGGAGCTGTTTTTT. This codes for CASSLWPSRGTGELFF.

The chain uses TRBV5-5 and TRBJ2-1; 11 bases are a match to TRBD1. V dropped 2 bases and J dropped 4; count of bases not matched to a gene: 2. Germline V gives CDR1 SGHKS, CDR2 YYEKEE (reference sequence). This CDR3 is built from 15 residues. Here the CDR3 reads CASSFGTGGYNEQFF. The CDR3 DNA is TGTGCCAGCAGCTTCGGGACAGGGGGTTACAATGAGCAGTTCTTC. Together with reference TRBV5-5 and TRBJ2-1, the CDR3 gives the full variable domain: DAGVTQSPTHLIKTRGQQVTLRCSPISGHKSVSWYQQVLGQGPQFIFQYYEKEERGRGNFPDRFSARQFPNYSSELNVNALLLGDSALYLCASSFGTGGYNEQFFGPGTRLTVL.

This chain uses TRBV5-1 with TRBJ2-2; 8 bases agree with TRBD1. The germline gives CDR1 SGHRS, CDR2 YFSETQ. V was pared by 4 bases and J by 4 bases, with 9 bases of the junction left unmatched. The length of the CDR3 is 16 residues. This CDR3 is CASSTDRVSSTGELFF. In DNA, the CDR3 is TGCGCCAGCAGCACGGACAGGGTGTCGTCCACCGGGGAGCTGTTTTTT.

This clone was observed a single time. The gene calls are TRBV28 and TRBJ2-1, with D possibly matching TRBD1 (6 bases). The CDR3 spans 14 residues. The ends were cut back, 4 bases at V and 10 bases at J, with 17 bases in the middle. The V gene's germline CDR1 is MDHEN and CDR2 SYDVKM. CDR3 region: CASSWAAGVGEQFF. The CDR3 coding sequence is TGTGCCAGCAGTTGGGCGGCAGGGGTCGGGGAGCAGTTCTTC.

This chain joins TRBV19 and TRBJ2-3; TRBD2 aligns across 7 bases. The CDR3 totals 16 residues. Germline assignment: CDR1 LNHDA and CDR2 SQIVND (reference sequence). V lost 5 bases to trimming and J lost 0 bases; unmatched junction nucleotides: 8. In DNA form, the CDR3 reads TGTGCCAGTAGTGCGCCTAGCGGTCCTAGCACAGATACGCAGTATTTT. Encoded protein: CASSAPSGPSTDTQYF.

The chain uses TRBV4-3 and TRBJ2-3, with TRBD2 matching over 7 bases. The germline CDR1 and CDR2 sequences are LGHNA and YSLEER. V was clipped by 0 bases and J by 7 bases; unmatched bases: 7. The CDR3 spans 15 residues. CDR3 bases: TGCGCCAGCAGCCAAGATCCTAGCGGAGGAAATACGCAGTATTTT. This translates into CASSQDPSGGNTQYF.

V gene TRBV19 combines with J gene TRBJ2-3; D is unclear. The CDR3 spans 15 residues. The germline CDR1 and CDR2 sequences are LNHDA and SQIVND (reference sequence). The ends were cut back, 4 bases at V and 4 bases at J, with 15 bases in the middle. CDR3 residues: CASSRDGLRADTQYF. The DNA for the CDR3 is TGTGCCAGTAGTAGAGACGGCCTACGGGCAGATACGCAGTATTTT.

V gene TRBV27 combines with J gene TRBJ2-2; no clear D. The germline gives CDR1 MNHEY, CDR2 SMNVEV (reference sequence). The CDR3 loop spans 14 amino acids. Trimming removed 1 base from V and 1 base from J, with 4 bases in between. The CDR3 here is CASSLWVNTGELFF. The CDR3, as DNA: TGTGCCAGCAGTTTATGGGTGAACACCGGGGAGCTGTTTTTT.

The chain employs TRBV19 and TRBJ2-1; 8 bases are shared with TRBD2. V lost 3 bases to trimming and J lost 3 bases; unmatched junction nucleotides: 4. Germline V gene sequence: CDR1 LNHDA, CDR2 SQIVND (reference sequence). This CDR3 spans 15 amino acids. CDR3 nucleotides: TGTGCCAGTAGTATTGCTAGCGGGCTCTACAATGAGCAGTTCTTC. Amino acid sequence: CASSIASGLYNEQFF.